A selection of T cell receptor beta chains follows, all from one sample in a study of cytomegalovirus exposure and HLA in healthy donors. TCRdb's copy holds only in-frame clones and misses some; the assay was immunoSEQ multiplex PCR. The sample includes 75,000 to 100,000 clones, 64% of them seen just once. The sequenced material came from PBMCs. The receptors come from a man between 60 and 75 years old in good health and CMV-seronegative. Both conserved end residues are trimmed from each CDR3.

>TRBJ2-1|TRBV6-1
ASSRLGNEQF
>TRBJ2-2|TRBV7-9
ASSGGGENTGELF
>TRBJ2-1|TRBV6-1
ASSTITGNEQF
>TRBJ1-2|TRBV5-1
ASSPISSGTAGYGYT
>TRBJ1-5|TRBV2
ASSDLTGGSNQPQH
>TRBJ2-2|TRBV7-8
ASSQVGQSNTGELF
>TRBJ1-1|TRBV9
ASSVDLGSTPAF
>TRBJ2-7|TRBV18
ASSPGAGVYEQY
>TRBJ1-2|TRBV6-5
ASSWGTGFAGYT
>TRBJ2-2|TRBV7-3
ASSGTSGSTGELF
>TRBJ2-3|TRBV27
ASSFSLRQGWTDTQY
>TRBJ2-7|TRBV27
ASRYRDRGRYEQY
>TRBJ2-5|TRBV27
ASSLMAAQETQY
>TRBJ1-3|TRBV11-1
ASSARDRVTGNTIY
>TRBJ1-3|TRBV4-1
ASSRDRWANTIY
>TRBJ2-1|TRBV27
ASSLGIAENEQF
>TRBJ2-1|TRBV4-1
ASSQEGGWAEQF
>TRBJ2-3|TRBV5-1
ASGESAGSTDTQY
>TRBJ2-7|TRBV19
ASSPRQGVAFEQY
>TRBJ2-1|TRBV7-2
ASSPRGLAYNEQF
>TRBJ1-5|TRBV19
ASSIGTPAGGSNQPQH
>TRBJ1-4|TRBV5-1
ASSLDQGTEGEKLF
>TRBJ2-1|TRBV19
ASSIGLAYNEQF
>TRBJ2-5|TRBV7-9
ASSHPGLAQETQY